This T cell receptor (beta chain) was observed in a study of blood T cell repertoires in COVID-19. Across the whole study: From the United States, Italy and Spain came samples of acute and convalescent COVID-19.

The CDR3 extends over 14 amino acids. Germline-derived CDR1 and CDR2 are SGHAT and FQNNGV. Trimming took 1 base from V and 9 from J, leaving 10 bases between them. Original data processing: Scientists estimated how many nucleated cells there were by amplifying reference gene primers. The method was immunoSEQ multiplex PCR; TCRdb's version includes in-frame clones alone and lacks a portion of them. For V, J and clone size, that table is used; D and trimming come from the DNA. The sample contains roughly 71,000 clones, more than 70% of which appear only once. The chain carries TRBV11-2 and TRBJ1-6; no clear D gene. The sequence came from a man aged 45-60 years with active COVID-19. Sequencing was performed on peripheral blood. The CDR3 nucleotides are TGTGCCAGCAGCTTAGGGAACAGTTTTTCACCCCTCCACTTT. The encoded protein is CASSLGNSFSPLHF.